What follows are 6 T cell receptor beta chains derived from one specimen sequenced in a study of T cells in Graves' hyperthyroidism and ophthalmopathy (dated by TCRdb to the late 2010s). Library preparation used multiplex PCR. Sequencing used an Illumina HiSeq 2000. TCR beta CDR3 regions were amplified from RNA transcripts. A first-round RT-PCR of the TCR CDR3 used the HTBI primer set with the Qiagen OneStep RT-PCR kit. TCRdb reprocessed the public reads (quality trimming at Q25 with fastp, clone calling with MiXCR) and kept in-frame beta chains. Entries that share a CDR3 protein sequence are merged under the most common genes and DNA. Counted in this sample were about 640,000 distinct CDR3 sequences; less than 25% of them appeared once. The ten largest clones take up 34% of the sample. The sample consisted of blood. Receptors originate from a man aged 25-45 years with Graves' ophthalmopathy.

The chain combines TRBV9 with TRBJ2-1, with TRBD2 matching 10 bases. Germline lookup yields CDR1 SGDLS and CDR2 YYNGEE. The CDR3 runs to 17 residues. Trimming took 0 bases from V and 1 from J; bases not matched to a gene: 4. This CDR3 reads CASSVDSSGSSYNEQFF. The CDR3 region has the DNA TGTGCCAGCAGCGTAGATTCTAGCGGGAGTTCCTACAATGAGCAGTTCTTC.

V usage is TRBV6-5 and J usage is TRBJ1-3, with D unclear. Germline assignment: CDR1 MNHEY and CDR2 SVGAGI. The CDR3 covers 15 residues. V was shortened by 4 bases and J by 0 bases, with 10 bases between the two germline ends. CDR3 amino acids: CASSLQISSGNTIYF. DNA of the CDR3: TGTGCCAGCAGTTTACAAATCTCCTCTGGAAACACCATATATTTT.

This clonotype was counted only a few times. The J gene is TRBJ2-7, the V gene TRBV7-2; D may be TRBD2 (7 bases). The CDR3 extends over 15 amino acids. V was cut by 1 base and J by 0 bases, with 10 bases left in between. Germline-derived CDR1 and CDR2 are SGHTA and FQGNSA. The chain's CDR3 is CASSLVRGGSYEQYF. CDR3 nucleotides: TGTGCCAGCAGCTTAGTTAGGGGGGGCTCCTACGAGCAGTACTTC.

This clonotype came up once. J is TRBJ1-1 and V is TRBV10-1; perhaps TRBD1 as D (5 bases). This CDR3 has 14 amino acids. Germline CDR1 and CDR2: WNHNN and SYGVQD (reference sequence). The V and J ends lost 5 bases and 4 bases respectively, with 14 bases between them. CDR3 loop: CASSKAGGATEAFF. The CDR3 DNA sequence: TGCGCCAGCAGTAAGGCAGGTGGGGCCACTGAAGCTTTCTTT.

Many counts were recorded for this clonotype. The chain couples TRBV10-3 to TRBJ1-2; 8 nucleotides match TRBD1. Per the germline V gene, CDR1 is ENHRY and CDR2 is SYGVKD. The CDR3 contains 14 residues. Germline trimming cut 7 bases from V and 1 base from J; bases unmatched to any gene: 5. The CDR3 loop is CAITRDRSNYGYTF. The CDR3 DNA reads as TGTGCCATCACCCGGGACAGGAGTAACTATGGCTACACCTTC.

This clonotype was counted a few times. The chain combines TRBV18 with TRBJ2-7; 9 nucleotides agree with TRBD1. Per the germline V gene, CDR1 is KGHSH and CDR2 is LQKENI. There are 15 residues in the CDR3. Trimming removed 4 bases from V and 3 bases from J; junction bases left unmatched: 7. Here the CDR3 reads CASSRTGDSFYEQYF. The CDR3 DNA follows: TGTGCCAGCTCACGGACAGGGGATAGCTTCTACGAGCAGTACTTC.